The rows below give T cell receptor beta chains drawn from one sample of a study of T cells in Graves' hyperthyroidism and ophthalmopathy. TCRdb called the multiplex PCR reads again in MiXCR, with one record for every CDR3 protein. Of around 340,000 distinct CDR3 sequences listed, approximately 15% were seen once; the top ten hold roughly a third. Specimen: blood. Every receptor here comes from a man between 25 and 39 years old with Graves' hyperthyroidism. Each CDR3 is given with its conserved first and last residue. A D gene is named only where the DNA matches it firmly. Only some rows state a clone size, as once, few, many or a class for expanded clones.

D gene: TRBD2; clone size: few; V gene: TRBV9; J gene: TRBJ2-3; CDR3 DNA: TGTGCCAGCAGCGTAGCCGCGGGAGGTCCCGTCGCAGATACGCAGTATTTT; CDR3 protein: CASSVAAGGPVADTQYF
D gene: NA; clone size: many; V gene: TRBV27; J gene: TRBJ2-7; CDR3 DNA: TGTGCCAGCAGTTTCGGACCCTATTACGAGCAGTACTTC; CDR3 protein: CASSFGPYYEQYF
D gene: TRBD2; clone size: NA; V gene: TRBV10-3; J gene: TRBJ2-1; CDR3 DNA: TGTGCCATCAGTGAGTCTGCTAGCGGATCCTACAATGAGCAGTTCTTC; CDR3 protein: CAISESASGSYNEQFF
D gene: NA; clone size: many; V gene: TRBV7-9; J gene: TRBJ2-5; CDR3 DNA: TGTGCCAGCAGCCGGGTGAGAGAGACCCAGTACTTC; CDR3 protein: CASSRVRETQYF
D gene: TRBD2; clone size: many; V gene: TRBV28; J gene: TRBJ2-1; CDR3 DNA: TGTGCCAGCATGACTAGCGGGAGAACAGGGCAGTTTGAGCAGTTCTTC; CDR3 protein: CASMTSGRTGQFEQFF
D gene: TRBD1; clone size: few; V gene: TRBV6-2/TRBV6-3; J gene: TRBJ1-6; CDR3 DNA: TGTGCCAGCAGTTTCTCGGGGACAGGGGGCGTCGATTCACCCCTCCACTTT; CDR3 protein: CASSFSGTGGVDSPLHF
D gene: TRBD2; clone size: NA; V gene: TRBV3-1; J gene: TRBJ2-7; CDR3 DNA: TGTGCCAGCAGCCCAGCGATCAGCGGGACCTCCTACGAGCAGTACTTC; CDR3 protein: CASSPAISGTSYEQYF
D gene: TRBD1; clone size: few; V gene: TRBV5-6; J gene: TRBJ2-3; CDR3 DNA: TGTGCCAGCAGCCGGCCGGGACAGGGGGTAGATACGCAGTATTTT; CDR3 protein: CASSRPGQGVDTQYF
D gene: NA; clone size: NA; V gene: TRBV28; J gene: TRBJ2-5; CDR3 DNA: TGTGCCGGCGGTTTGTGGGGGATGGGAGAGACCCAGTACTTC; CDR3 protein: CAGGLWGMGETQYF
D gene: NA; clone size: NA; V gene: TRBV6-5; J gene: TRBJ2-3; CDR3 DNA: TGTGCCAGCAGTTACTCGGGCAGAAGCACAGATACGCAGTATTTT; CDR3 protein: CASSYSGRSTDTQYF
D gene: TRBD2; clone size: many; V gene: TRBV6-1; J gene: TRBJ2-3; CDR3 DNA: TGTGCCAGCAAAAGAACTAGCGGGAGTCCCACAGATACGCAGTATTTT; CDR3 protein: CASKRTSGSPTDTQYF
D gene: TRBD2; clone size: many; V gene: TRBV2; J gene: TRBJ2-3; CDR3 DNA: TGTGCCAGCATTCTAGCGGGAGTCGGCACAGATACGCAGTATTTT; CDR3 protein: CASILAGVGTDTQYF
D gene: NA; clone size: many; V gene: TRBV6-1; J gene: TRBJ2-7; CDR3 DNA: TGTGCCAGCAGTTCTAGGAGGAGCTCCTACGAGCAGTACTTC; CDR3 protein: CASSSRRSSYEQYF
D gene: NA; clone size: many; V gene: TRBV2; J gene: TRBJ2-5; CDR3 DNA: TGTGCCAGCAGTGCTATGGAGACCCAGTACTTC; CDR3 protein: CASSAMETQYF
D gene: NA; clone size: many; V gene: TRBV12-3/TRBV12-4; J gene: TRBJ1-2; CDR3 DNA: TGTGCCAGCAGTACAAAAGCTAACTATGGCTACACCTTC; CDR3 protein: CASSTKANYGYTF
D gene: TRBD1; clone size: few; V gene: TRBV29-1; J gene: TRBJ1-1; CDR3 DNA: TGCAGCGTTCCGAGGGGGCCGTTAGCTTTCTTT; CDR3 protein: CSVPRGPLAFF
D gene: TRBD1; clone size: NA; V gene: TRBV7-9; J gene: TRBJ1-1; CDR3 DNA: TGTGCCAGCAGTCAACTCGACAGGGCGGACACTGAAGCTTTCTTT; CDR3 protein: CASSQLDRADTEAFF
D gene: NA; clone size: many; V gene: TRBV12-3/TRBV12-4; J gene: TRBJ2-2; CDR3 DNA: TGTGCCAGCCGCTTGGACCCCGGGGAGCTGTTTTTT; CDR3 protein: CASRLDPGELFF
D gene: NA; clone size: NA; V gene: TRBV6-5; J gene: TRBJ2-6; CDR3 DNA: TGTGCCAGCAGTTACTCGACTGGGGCCAACGTCCTGACTTTC; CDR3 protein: CASSYSTGANVLTF
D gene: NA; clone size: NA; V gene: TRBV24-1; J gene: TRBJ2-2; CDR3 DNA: TGTGCCACCAGTCGTAAATCGGGACAAGGGGTAACTGGGGAGCTGTTTTTT; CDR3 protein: CATSRKSGQGVTGELFF
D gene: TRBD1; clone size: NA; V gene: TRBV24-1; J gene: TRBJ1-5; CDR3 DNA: TGTGCCACTGGGACAGGGGGTCAGCCCCAGCATTTT; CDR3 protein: CATGTGGQPQHF
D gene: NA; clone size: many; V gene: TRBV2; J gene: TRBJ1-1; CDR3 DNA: TGTGCCAGCAGTGCGGGTCACCTCCGGTTCACTGAAGCTTTCTTT; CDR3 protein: CASSAGHLRFTEAFF
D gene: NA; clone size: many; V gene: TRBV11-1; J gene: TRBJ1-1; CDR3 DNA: TGTGCCAGCAGCTTAGTGGGGCCATCCAACACTGAAGCTTTCTTT; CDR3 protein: CASSLVGPSNTEAFF
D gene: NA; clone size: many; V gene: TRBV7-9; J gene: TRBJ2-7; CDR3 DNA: TGTGCCAGCAGCTTTGGGGGACCCATAAACGAGCAGTACTTC; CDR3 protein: CASSFGGPINEQYF
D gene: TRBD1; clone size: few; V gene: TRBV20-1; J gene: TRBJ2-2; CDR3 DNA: TGCAGTGCCTCCGGGACAGGGGCGGGCACCGGGGAGCTGTTTTTT; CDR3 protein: CSASGTGAGTGELFF
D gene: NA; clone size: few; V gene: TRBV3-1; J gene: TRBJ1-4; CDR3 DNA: TGTGCCAGCAGCCACGCGGAAGGGGGGAATGAAAAACTGTTTTTT; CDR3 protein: CASSHAEGGNEKLFF
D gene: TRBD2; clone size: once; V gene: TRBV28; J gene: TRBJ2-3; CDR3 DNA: TGTGCCAGCAGTTTCTTGGGACTAGCGGGAGGTAGCACAGATACGCAGTATTTT; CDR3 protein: CASSFLGLAGGSTDTQYF
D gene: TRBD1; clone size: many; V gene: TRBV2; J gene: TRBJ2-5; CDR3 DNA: TGTGCCAGCAGTGAAGACAGGGGATGGGAGACCCAGTACTTC; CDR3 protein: CASSEDRGWETQYF
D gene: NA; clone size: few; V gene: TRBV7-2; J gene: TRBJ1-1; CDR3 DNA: TGTGCCAGCAGCTTAAAGGTGTGGACAAGGAACACTGAAGCTTTCTTT; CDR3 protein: CASSLKVWTRNTEAFF
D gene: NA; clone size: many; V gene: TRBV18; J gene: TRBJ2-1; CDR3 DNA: TGTGCCAGCTCACCTACCCGCCGACTAGAAGAGGACAATGAGCAGTTCTTC; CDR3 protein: CASSPTRRLEEDNEQFF
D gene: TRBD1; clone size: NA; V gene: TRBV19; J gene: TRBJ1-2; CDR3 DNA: TGTGCCAGTAGTATAGACAGGACAGGAGGAACGGGCTACACCTTC; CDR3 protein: CASSIDRTGGTGYTF
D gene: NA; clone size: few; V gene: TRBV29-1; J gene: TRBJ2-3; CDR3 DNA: TGCAGCGTTTGGACCTCTAGGCCCCCTTGGACAGATACGCAGTATTTT; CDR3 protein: CSVWTSRPPWTDTQYF
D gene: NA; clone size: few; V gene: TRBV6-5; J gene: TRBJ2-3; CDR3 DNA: TGTGCCAGCAGTTACTCCGGGACTCCAGTTGACACAGATACGCAGTATTTT; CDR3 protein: CASSYSGTPVDTDTQYF
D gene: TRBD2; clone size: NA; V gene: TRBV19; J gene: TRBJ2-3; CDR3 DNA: TGTGCCAGTAGTGAGGGACTAGCGGAAGATACGCAGTATTTT; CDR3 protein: CASSEGLAEDTQYF
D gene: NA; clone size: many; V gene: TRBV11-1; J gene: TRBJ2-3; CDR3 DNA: TGTGCCAGCAGCTCGACCGAGGGCTTCACAGATACGCAGTATTTT; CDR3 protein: CASSSTEGFTDTQYF
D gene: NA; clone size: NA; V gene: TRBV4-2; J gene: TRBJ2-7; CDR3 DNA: TGTGCCAGCAGAAGCAGCAGTGCCTCCTACGAGCAGTACTTC; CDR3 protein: CASRSSSASYEQYF
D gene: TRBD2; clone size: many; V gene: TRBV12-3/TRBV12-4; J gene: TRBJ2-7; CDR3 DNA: TGTGCCAGCAGTCCTAGCGGGAGGTCCTACGAGCAGTACTTC; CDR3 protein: CASSPSGRSYEQYF
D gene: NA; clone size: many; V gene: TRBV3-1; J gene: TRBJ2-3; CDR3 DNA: TGTGCCAGCAGCTTCCGGGACTCGTACACAGATACGCAGTATTTT; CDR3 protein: CASSFRDSYTDTQYF
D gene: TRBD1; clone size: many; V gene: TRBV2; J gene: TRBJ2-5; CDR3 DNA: TGTGCCAGCAGGGCTGACAGGGGAACCCAAGAGACCCAGTACTTC; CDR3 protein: CASRADRGTQETQYF
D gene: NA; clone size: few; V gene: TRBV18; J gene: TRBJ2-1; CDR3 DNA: TGTGCCAGCTCACCGTCGGACTCCGTCTACAATGAGCAGTTCTTC; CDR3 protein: CASSPSDSVYNEQFF
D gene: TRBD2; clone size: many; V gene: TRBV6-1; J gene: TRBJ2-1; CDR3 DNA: TGTGCCAGCAGTGGACCTAGCGGTCACCGATACAATGAGCAGTTCTTC; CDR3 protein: CASSGPSGHRYNEQFF
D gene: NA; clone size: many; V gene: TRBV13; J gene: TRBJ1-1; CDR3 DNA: TGTGCCAGCAGCACAGGGACGGCCGAAGCTTTCTTT; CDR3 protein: CASSTGTAEAFF
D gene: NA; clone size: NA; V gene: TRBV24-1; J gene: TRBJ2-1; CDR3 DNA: TGTGCCACCAGTGATTTAAGAGGGAGTGCGAATGAGCAGTTCTTC; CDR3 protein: CATSDLRGSANEQFF
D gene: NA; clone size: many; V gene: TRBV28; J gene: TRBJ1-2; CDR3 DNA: TGTGCCAGCAGTTTCTCTGGGGGCGGAGGCTATGGCTACACCTTC; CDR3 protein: CASSFSGGGGYGYTF
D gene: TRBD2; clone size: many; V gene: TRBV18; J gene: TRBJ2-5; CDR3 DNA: TGTGCCAGCTCACCAGCGGGGGGTTTACAAGAGACCCAGTACTTC; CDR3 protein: CASSPAGGLQETQYF
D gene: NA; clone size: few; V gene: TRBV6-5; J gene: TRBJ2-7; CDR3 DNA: TGTGCCAGCAGTTACTTTTACAGGGTAGCTGCTAATTTCCTCGTCCCGAAGAGTGGCTACGAGCAGTACTTC; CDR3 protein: CASSYFYRVAANFLVPKSGYEQYF
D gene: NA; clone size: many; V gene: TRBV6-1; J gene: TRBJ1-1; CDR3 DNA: TGTGCCAGTCGAAGGACAGCCTACACTGAAGCTTTCTTT; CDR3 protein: CASRRTAYTEAFF
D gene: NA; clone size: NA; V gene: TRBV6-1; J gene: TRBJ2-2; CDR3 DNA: TGTGCCAGCAGGGAAGATTCGAACACCGGGGAGCTGTTTTTT; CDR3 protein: CASREDSNTGELFF
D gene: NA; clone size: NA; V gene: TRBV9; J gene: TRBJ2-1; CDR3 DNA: TGTGCCAGCAGCCCTCAGACAGGTGGCTACGAGCAGTTCTTC; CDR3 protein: CASSPQTGGYEQFF
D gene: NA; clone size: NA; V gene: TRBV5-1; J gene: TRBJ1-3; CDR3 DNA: TGCGCCAGCAGGGCCTCTGGAAACACCATATATTTT; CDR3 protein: CASRASGNTIYF